This TCR beta chain came from a study of shared clonotypes between healthy human individuals. Study background: Participating donors consisted of two women and a few men aged 18 to 49. Each donor had three CD4 naive, three CD4 memory, two CD8 naive and one CD8 memory plate.

The donor population consisted of healthy HIV-negative adults with no recent acute infections or vaccinations. TCRdb keeps only in-frame clones here, not all; method: immunoSEQ multiplex PCR. The sample includes about 520,000 clones, approximately 94% of them seen just once. Germline CDR1 is MGHRA and CDR2 is YSYEKL. Trimming took 4 bases from V and 5 from J, leaving 17 bases between them. CDR3 length equals 15 residues. The TCR was taken from a woman in her 30s in good health. What was sequenced was naive CD4+ T cells sorted from blood. Stated subset: CD45RA+ positively selected. The chain employs TRBV4-1 and TRBJ1-2; D is unclear. The CDR3 is CASSRTGNSPYGYTF. CDR3 bases: TGCGCCAGCAGCCGCACGGGGAACAGCCCATATGGCTACACCTTC.